The 13 T cell receptor beta chains reported below all come from one sample, sequenced in a study of shared clonotypes between healthy human individuals. Assay used: immunoSEQ multiplex PCR; TCRdb lists only in-frame clones, some missing. This sample has around 2,000,000 clones, with roughly 95% found just once. Source material: naive CD4+ T cells sorted from blood. Subset meaning: CD45RA+ positively selected. Source of these receptors: a man younger than 35 in good health.

The rearrangement uses TRBV9 and TRBJ2-1; D ambiguous. In germline, CDR1 is SGDLS, CDR2 YYNGEE. Trimming pared 1 base from V and 7 bases from J, leaving 12 bases between. The CDR3 is 14 amino acids. CDR3 in amino acids: CASSVSSIENEQFF. As DNA, the CDR3 is TGTGCCAGCAGCGTATCCTCAATCGAGAATGAGCAGTTCTTC.

The V and J genes are TRBV10-1 and TRBJ2-3; TRBD1 aligns across 8 bases. The CDR3 has 15 amino acids. The V gene end was trimmed by 4 bases and the J gene end by 0 bases; junction bases not matched to a gene: 3. CDR1 is WNHNN and CDR2 is SYGVQD in the germline V gene (reference sequence). CDR3 amino acids: CASSAQGASTDTQYF. In DNA form, the CDR3 reads TGCGCCAGCAGTGCTCAGGGGGCGAGCACAGATACGCAGTATTTT.

V gene TRBV30 combines with J gene TRBJ2-5; 10 bases map to TRBD2. The length of the CDR3 is 15 residues. Germline loops: CDR1 GTSNPN, CDR2 SVGIG (reference sequence). V lost 4 bases to trimming and J lost 3 bases; unmatched junction nucleotides: 8. The chain's CDR3 is CAWTLGTSVEETQYF. The CDR3 DNA reads as TGTGCCTGGACCCTCGGGACTAGCGTCGAAGAGACCCAGTACTTC.

This clone was seen a single time. This chain links TRBV11-2 with TRBJ2-5; weak D call: TRBD1 (6 bases). V was cut by 5 bases and J by 4 bases, with 14 bases left in between. This CDR3 contains 14 residues. In germline, CDR1 is SGHAT, CDR2 FQNNGV. The CDR3 loop reads CASSPGQGRETQYF. In DNA form, the CDR3 reads TGTGCCAGCAGCCCAGGGCAGGGGCGAGAGACCCAGTACTTC.

The genes are TRBV18 and TRBJ1-2; D not resolved. The CDR3 runs 15 residues. V dropped 0 bases and J dropped 4 bases, with 12 bases sitting between them. CDR1 is KGHSH and CDR2 is LQKENI in the germline V gene. This CDR3 reads CASSPPSPLGYGYTF. The CDR3 nucleotides read TGTGCCAGCTCACCACCGTCACCATTGGGCTATGGCTACACCTTC.

V is TRBV5-1 and J is TRBJ2-3; 11 positions agree with TRBD2. Trimming cost V 1 base and J 2 bases; bases outside gene matches: 6. The CDR3 is 17 residues long. Germline V gene lookup returns CDR1 SGHRS and CDR2 YFSETQ. The CDR3 protein is CASSLSASGGITDTQYF. The CDR3 DNA sequence: TGCGCCAGCAGCTTGAGTGCTAGCGGGGGGATCACAGATACGCAGTATTTT.

This chain links TRBV19 with TRBJ1-6, with 7 bases aligning to TRBD1. The CDR3 contains 15 residues. Germline CDR1 reads LNHDA; CDR2 reads SQIVND (reference sequence). J lost 0 bases, V lost 7 bases, and 3 bases had no gene match. CDR3 region: CASTDRYSYNSPLHF. As DNA, the CDR3 is TGTGCCAGTACGGACAGGTACTCCTATAATTCACCCCTCCACTTT. Using reference TRBV19 and TRBJ1-6 for the parts outside the CDR3, the full variable domain is DGGITQSPKYLFRKEGQNVTLSCEQNLNHDAMYWYRQDPGQGLRLIYYSQIVNDFQKGDIAEGYSVSREKKESFPLTVTSAQKNPTAFYLCASTDRYSYNSPLHFGNGTRLTVT.

Points on this clone: At one boundary the junction diverges from the germline segment, which might be a read error. The chain uses TRBV7-6 and TRBJ2-3; 7 bases line up with TRBD2. Per germline, CDR1 SGHVS and CDR2 FNYEAQ. This CDR3 has 13 amino acids. For the CDR3, the DNA is TGTGCCAGCAGCTTAGCGCGGGGGACTATCCAGGAGTTT. Its protein product is CASSLARGTIQEF.

The V gene is TRBV5-8, the J gene TRBJ2-7; 8 positions match TRBD1. CDR3 size: 14 residues. Unmatched junction bases numbered 10, after V lost 7 bases and J lost 4 bases. Germline lookup yields CDR1 SGHTS and CDR2 YDEGEE. The CDR3 DNA reads TGTGCCAGCGGCCGGGGCAGGGGGCTGTACGAGCAGTACTTC. Translation gives CASGRGRGLYEQYF. Full variable domain (missing parts from reference TRBV5-8 and TRBJ2-7): EAGVTQSPTHLIKTRGQQATLRCSPISGHTSVYWYQQALGLGLQFLLWYDEGEERNRGNFPPRFSGRQFPNYSSELNVNALELEDSALYLCASGRGRGLYEQYFGPGTRLTVT.

In the case of this clone: Other DNA sequences in this sample translate to the same CDR3. V is TRBV6-5 and J is TRBJ1-5; D may be TRBD1 (5 bases). This CDR3 spans 15 amino acids. The V end lost 0 bases, the J end lost 0 bases, and 6 bases lay between the germline ends. The V gene's germline CDR1 is MNHEY and CDR2 SVGAGI. CDR3 in amino acids: CASSYSGVSNQPQHF. As DNA, the CDR3 is TGTGCCAGCAGTTACTCGGGGGTTAGCAATCAGCCCCAGCATTTT.

The rearrangement links TRBV5-1 to TRBJ2-7; 8 bases are shared with TRBD1. J was trimmed by 2 bases and V by 0 bases; bases with no gene match: 4. This CDR3 contains 15 residues. Germline V gene sequence: CDR1 SGHRS, CDR2 YFSETQ. CDR3 sequence: CASSLEEQGAYEQYF. The CDR3, as DNA: TGCGCCAGCAGCTTGGAGGAACAGGGGGCCTACGAGCAGTACTTC.

J is TRBJ2-3 and V is TRBV27, with a possible D match to TRBD1 (5 bases). Germline CDR1 and CDR2: MNHEY and SMNVEV (reference sequence). The CDR3 is 15 residues long. The V end was cut by 3 bases, the J end by 1 base, with 11 bases between. The DNA of the CDR3 is TGTGCCAGCAGTTTTGTAGGGGCTCGCACAGATACGCAGTATTTT. Translation: CASSFVGARTDTQYF.

The chain is built from TRBV4-1 and TRBJ2-1; 10 bases are a match to TRBD2. The V gene end was trimmed by 1 base and the J gene end by 9 bases; junction bases not matched to a gene: 6. Looked up from germline, CDR1 is MGHRA and CDR2 is YSYEKL. The CDR3 totals 15 residues. Here the CDR3 DNA reads TGCGCCAGCAGCCAAGTCAGCGGGGGGGCAGGTGAGCAGTTCTTC. It encodes CASSQVSGGAGEQFF.